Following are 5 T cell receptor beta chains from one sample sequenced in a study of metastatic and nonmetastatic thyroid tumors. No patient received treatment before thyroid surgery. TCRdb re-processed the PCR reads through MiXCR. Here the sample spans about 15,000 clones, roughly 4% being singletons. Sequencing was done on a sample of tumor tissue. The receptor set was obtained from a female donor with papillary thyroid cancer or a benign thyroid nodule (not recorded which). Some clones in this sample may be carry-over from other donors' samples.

In DNA form, the CDR3 reads TGCAGCGTTGGCGGGGTGGGAGATACGCAGTATTTT. Protein sequence: CSVGGVGDTQYF. The V and J genes are TRBV29-1 and TRBJ2-3; maybe TRBD2 (6 bases). Germline loops: CDR1 SQVTM, CDR2 ANQGSEA. With 4 bases removed from V and 5 bases from J, the gap between germline ends came to 10 bases. The CDR3 extends over 12 amino acids.

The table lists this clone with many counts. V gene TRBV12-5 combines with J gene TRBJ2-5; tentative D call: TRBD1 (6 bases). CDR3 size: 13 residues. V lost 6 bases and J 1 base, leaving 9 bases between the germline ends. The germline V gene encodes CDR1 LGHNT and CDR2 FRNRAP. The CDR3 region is CASGRDTQETQYF. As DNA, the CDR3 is TGTGCTAGTGGCCGGGACACCCAAGAGACCCAGTACTTC.

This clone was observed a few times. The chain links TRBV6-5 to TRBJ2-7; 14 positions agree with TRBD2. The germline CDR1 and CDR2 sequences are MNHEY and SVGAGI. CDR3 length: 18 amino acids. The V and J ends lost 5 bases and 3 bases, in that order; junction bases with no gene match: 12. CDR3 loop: CASSHYPGLAGVDYEQYF. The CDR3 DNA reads TGTGCCAGCAGTCACTACCCGGGACTAGCGGGAGTGGACTACGAGCAGTACTTC.

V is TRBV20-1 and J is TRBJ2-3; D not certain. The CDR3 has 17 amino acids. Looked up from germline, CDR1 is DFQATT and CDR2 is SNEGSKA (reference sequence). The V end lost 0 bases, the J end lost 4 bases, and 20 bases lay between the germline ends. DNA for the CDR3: TGCAGTGCTAGAGATTCTTTGGTAGGCAGTGGGCCAGATACGCAGTATTTT. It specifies CSARDSLVGSGPDTQYF.

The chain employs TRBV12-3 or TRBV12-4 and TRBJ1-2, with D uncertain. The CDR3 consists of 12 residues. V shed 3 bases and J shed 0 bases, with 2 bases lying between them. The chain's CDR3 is CASSFSNYGYTF. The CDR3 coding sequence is TGTGCCAGCAGTTTCTCTAACTATGGCTACACCTTC.